The 14 T cell receptor beta chains below were found in one sample sequenced in a study of control samples from healthy donors and cancer patients. TCRdb keeps only in-frame clones here, not all; method: immunoSEQ multiplex PCR. The data contain some 170,000 clones, less than 95% of them singletons. Sequencing was carried out using PBMCs. These receptors all stem from a man aged 55 to 70 with colorectal cancer.

The chain carries TRBV7-9 and TRBJ1-2; 7 bases match TRBD1. The junction had 8 bases not matched to a gene; V was cut back by 2 bases and J by 8 bases. CDR1 is SEHNR and CDR2 is FQNEAQ in the germline V gene (reference sequence). The CDR3 contains 14 residues. This CDR3 is CASSLRQGIYGYTF. The DNA for the CDR3 is TGTGCCAGCAGCTTAAGACAGGGAATCTACGGCTACACCTTC.

The genes are TRBV29-1 and TRBJ1-1; D is ambiguous. This CDR3 has 12 amino acids. V was clipped by 1 base and J by 5 bases, with 8 bases between them. Germline CDR1 and CDR2: SQVTM and ANQGSEA. The CDR3 sequence is CSVEVDRTEAFF. The DNA for the CDR3 is TGCAGCGTTGAAGTTGATAGGACTGAAGCTTTCTTT. Combining the CDR3 with reference TRBV29-1 and TRBJ1-1 gives the whole variable domain SAVISQKPSRDICQRGTSLTIQCQVDSQVTMMFWYRQQPGQSLTLIATANQGSEATYESGFVIDKFPISRPNLTFSTLTVSNMSPEDSSIYLCSVEVDRTEAFFGQGTRLTVV.

The V call is TRBV5-3, the J call TRBJ2-2; D might be TRBD2 (5 bases). TRBV5-3 is an ORF, with its function uncertain. Trimming left V 4 bases short and J 2 bases short, with 6 bases between. The CDR3 runs to 13 residues. CDR3 in amino acids: CARSEGNTGELFF. The CDR3 coding sequence is TGTGCCAGAAGCGAGGGCAACACCGGGGAGCTGTTTTTT.

V gene TRBV7-9 combines with J gene TRBJ1-2; 11 bases agree with TRBD1. CDR3 length: 14 residues. Unmatched junction bases numbered 5, after V lost 7 bases and J lost 4 bases. Germline lookup yields CDR1 SEHNR and CDR2 FQNEAQ (reference sequence). DNA for the CDR3: TGTGCCAGCACCAGGACAGGGGGCGGCTATGGCTACACCTTC. Its protein is CASTRTGGGYGYTF.

The V call is TRBV18, the J call TRBJ1-4; D uncertain. CDR1 is KGHSH and CDR2 is LQKENI in the germline V gene. With 3 bases removed from V and 2 bases from J, the gap between germline ends came to 10 bases. This CDR3 has 15 residues. The CDR3 sequence is CASSPSLGTNEKLFF. The CDR3 region has the DNA TGTGCCAGCTCACCCTCCCTCGGGACTAATGAAAAACTGTTTTTT. Full variable domain (outside the CDR3, taken from reference TRBV18 and TRBJ1-4): NAGVMQNPRHLVRRRGQEARLRCSPMKGHSHVYWYRQLPEEGLKFMVYLQKENIIDESGMPKERFSAEFPKEGPSILRIQQVVRGDSAAYFCASSPSLGTNEKLFFGSGTQLSVL.

The chain carries TRBV25-1 and TRBJ1-1; TRBD1 aligns across 8 bases. The junction had 6 bases not matched to a gene; V was cut back by 8 bases and J by 4 bases. This CDR3 region has 13 residues. Germline V lookup: CDR1 MGHDK, CDR2 SYGVNS. The CDR3 region is CASQGAWGTEAFF. DNA of the CDR3: TGTGCCAGCCAGGGGGCATGGGGCACTGAAGCTTTCTTT.

DNA of the CDR3: TGCAGTGCTAGTTCGGCAGGGGGGATGGATACGCAGTATTTT. Translating it yields CSASSAGGMDTQYF. The gene calls are TRBV20-1 and TRBJ2-3, with D possibly being TRBD1 (7 bases). V shed 3 bases and J shed 6 bases, with 16 bases lying between them. Germline loops: CDR1 DFQATT, CDR2 SNEGSKA (reference sequence). The CDR3 contains 14 residues.

The genes are TRBV5-6 and TRBJ2-3; TRBD2 might be the D (6 bases). This CDR3 is 14 amino acids long. In germline, CDR1 is SGHDT, CDR2 YYEEEE. Trimming pared 4 bases from V and 2 bases from J, leaving 11 bases between. CDR3 in DNA: TGTGCCAGCAGCCGGGGAGGCTCCACAGATACGCAGTATTTT. Its protein is CASSRGGSTDTQYF.

The J gene is TRBJ2-5, the V gene TRBV29-1; 9 nucleotides line up with TRBD1. V gave up 2 bases and J gave up 5 bases; unmatched junction bases: 9. CDR3 length: 15 residues. Looked up from germline, CDR1 is SQVTM and CDR2 is ANQGSEA. CDR3: CSVELTGGTMETQYF. The CDR3 bases are TGCAGCGTTGAACTAACAGGGGGCACAATGGAGACCCAGTACTTC.

The genes are TRBV5-1 and TRBJ2-2; 10 bases map to TRBD2. The V and J ends lost 3 bases and 6 bases, in that order; junction bases with no gene match: 8. Germline-derived CDR1 and CDR2 are SGHRS and YFSETQ. This CDR3 contains 16 residues. CDR3: CASSSLAGAGSGELFF. CDR3 in DNA: TGCGCCAGCAGCTCCCTAGCGGGGGCCGGGTCCGGGGAGCTGTTTTTT.

The chain combines TRBV11-2 with TRBJ1-2; maybe TRBD1 (5 bases). Trimming stripped 0 bases from V and 4 bases from J, with 9 bases between. This CDR3 has 14 amino acids. CDR1 is SGHAT and CDR2 is FQNNGV in the germline V gene. For the CDR3, the DNA is TGTGCCAGCAGCTTAGATGGGGACGGCTATGGCTACACCTTC. Encoded protein: CASSLDGDGYGYTF. Looking up the rest from reference TRBV11-2 and TRBJ1-2 gives the full variable domain: EAGVAQSPRYKIIEKRQSVAFWCNPISGHATLYWYQQILGQGPKLLIQFQNNGVVDDSQLPKDRFSAERLKGVDSTLKIQPAKLEDSAVYLCASSLDGDGYGYTFGSGTRLTVV.

The chain combines TRBV5-4 with TRBJ1-1; D is possibly TRBD1 (5 bases). V lost 0 bases to trimming and J lost 4 bases, with 10 bases between them. Looked up from germline, CDR1 is SGHNT and CDR2 is YYREEE (reference sequence). The CDR3 covers 14 residues. This CDR3 is CASSLGGGPTEAFF. In DNA form, the CDR3 reads TGTGCCAGCAGCTTGGGGGGGGGACCCACTGAAGCTTTCTTT.

To note about this clone: Other DNA sequences in the sample encode the same CDR3. The chain has TRBV28 and TRBJ1-2; 7 bases align to TRBD1. Trimming cost V 1 base and J 4 bases; bases outside gene matches: 0. The CDR3 contains 13 residues. Looked up from germline, CDR1 is MDHEN and CDR2 is SYDVKM. CDR3 DNA sequence: TGTGCCAGCAGTTTATCAGGGGGCTATGGCTACACCTTC. It specifies CASSLSGGYGYTF.

This rearrangement joins TRBV10-3 to TRBJ1-2; the match to TRBD1 covers 8 bases. The V segment lost 6 bases and the J segment 0 bases; nucleotides outside the gene matches: 9. The V gene's germline CDR1 is ENHRY and CDR2 SYGVKD. The CDR3 covers 16 residues. CDR3 DNA sequence: TGTGCCATCAGCTACGGACAGGGAGGAACTAACTATGGCTACACCTTC. Protein sequence: CAISYGQGGTNYGYTF.